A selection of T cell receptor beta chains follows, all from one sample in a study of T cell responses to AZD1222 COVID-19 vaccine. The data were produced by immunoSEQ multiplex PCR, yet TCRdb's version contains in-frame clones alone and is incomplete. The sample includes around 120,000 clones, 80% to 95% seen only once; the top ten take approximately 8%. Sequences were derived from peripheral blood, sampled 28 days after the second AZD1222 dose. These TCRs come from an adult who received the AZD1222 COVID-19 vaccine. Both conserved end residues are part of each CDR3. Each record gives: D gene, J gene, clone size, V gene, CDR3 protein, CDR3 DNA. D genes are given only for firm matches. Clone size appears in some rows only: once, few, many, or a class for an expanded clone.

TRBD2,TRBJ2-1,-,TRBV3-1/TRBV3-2,CASSPRGTSGGSSYNEQFF,TGTGCCAGCAGCCCCCGAGGGACTAGCGGGGGCAGCTCCTACAATGAGCAGTTCTTC
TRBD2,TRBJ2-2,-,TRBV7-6,CASSKGLAGLSRELFF,TGTGCCAGCAGCAAAGGACTAGCGGGACTATCCAGGGAGCTGTTTTTT
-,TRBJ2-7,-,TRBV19,CASSRGGNYEQYF,TGTGCCAGTAGTCGAGGAGGGAACTACGAGCAGTACTTC
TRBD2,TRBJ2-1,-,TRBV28,CASFSGGLYNEQFF,TGTGCCAGCTTCTCGGGGGGGCTTTACAATGAGCAGTTCTTC
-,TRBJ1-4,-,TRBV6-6,CASSYSPGETNEKLFF,TGTGCCAGCAGTTACTCGCCCGGGGAAACTAATGAAAAACTGTTTTTT
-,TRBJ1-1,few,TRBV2,CASVGERGTEAFF,TGTGCCAGCGTCGGGGAGCGGGGCACTGAAGCTTTCTTT
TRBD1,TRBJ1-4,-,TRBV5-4,CASSTGQGPARGEKLFF,TGTGCCAGCAGCACCGGACAGGGGCCCGCTCGGGGAGAAAAACTGTTTTTT
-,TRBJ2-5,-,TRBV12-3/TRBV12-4,CASSIGGETQYF,TGTGCCAGCAGCATAGGGGGGGAGACCCAGTACTTC
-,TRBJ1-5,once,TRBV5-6,CASSLDSNQPQHF,TGTGCCAGCAGCTTGGACAGCAATCAGCCCCAGCATTTT
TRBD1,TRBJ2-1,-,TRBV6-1,CASSGQGAKTTYNEQFF,TGTGCCAGCAGTGGGCAGGGGGCGAAAACCACCTACAATGAGCAGTTCTTC
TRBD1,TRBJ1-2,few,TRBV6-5,CASSYQGQDYGYTF,TGTGCCAGCAGTTACCAAGGACAGGACTATGGCTACACCTTC
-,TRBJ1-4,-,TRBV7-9,CASSYVDEKLFF,TGTGCCAGCAGTTACGTGGATGAAAAACTGTTTTTT
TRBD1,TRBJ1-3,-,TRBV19,CASTGDRGLGNTIYF,TGTGCCAGTACCGGTGACAGGGGTCTTGGAAACACCATATATTTT
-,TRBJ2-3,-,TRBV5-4,CASSLAPQLPDTQYF,TGTGCCAGCAGCTTGGCCCCGCAGCTACCAGATACGCAGTATTTT
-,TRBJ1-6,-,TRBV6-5,CASSFSYNSPLHF,TGTGCCAGCAGTTTTTCCTATAATTCACCCCTCCACTTT
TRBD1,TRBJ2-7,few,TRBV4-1,CASSLADRGYEQYF,TGCGCCAGCAGCCTTGCGGACAGGGGATACGAGCAGTACTTC
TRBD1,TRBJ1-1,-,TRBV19,CASTPLGQVTTEAFF,TGTGCCAGTACTCCGCTTGGACAGGTGACCACTGAAGCTTTCTTT
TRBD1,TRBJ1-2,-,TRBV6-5,CASSRGGTANYGYTF,TGTGCCAGCAGCCGAGGGGGGACAGCTAACTATGGCTACACCTTC
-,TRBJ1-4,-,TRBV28,CASSSPRTATNEKLFF,TGTGCCAGCAGTTCCCCTCGGACAGCAACTAATGAAAAACTGTTTTTT
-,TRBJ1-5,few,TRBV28,CASSAWGADGKYSNQPQHF,TGTGCCAGCTCCGCGTGGGGGGCGGACGGAAAATATAGCAATCAGCCCCAGCATTTT
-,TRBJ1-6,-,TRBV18,CASSPQILNSPLHF,TGTGCCAGCTCACCACAGATCCTTAATTCACCCCTCCACTTT
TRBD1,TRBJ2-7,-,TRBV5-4,CASSQGQPYEQYF,TGTGCCAGCAGCCAGGGACAGCCCTACGAGCAGTACTTC
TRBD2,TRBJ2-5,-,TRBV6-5,CASSRSGKETQYF,TGTGCCAGCAGCCGAAGCGGGAAAGAGACCCAGTACTTC
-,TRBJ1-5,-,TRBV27,CASSQTWGSNQPQHF,TGTGCCAGCAGTCAAACGTGGGGAAGCAATCAGCCCCAGCATTTT
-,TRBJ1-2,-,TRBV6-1,CASSEATGLGYTF,TGTGCCAGCAGTGAAGCCACAGGGCTGGGCTACACCTTC
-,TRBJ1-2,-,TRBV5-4,CASSSAGGLGGGGYTF,TGTGCCAGCAGCTCCGCCGGGGGGCTAGGAGGTGGCGGCTACACCTTC
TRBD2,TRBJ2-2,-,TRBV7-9,CASSSLAGGVVTGELFF,TGTGCCAGCAGCTCACTAGCGGGAGGCGTTGTCACCGGGGAGCTGTTTTTT
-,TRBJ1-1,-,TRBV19,CASSIYSAANTEAFF,TGTGCCAGTAGTATTTATTCGGCTGCTAACACTGAAGCTTTCTTT
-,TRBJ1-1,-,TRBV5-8,CASSFLGTEAFF,TGTGCCAGCAGCTTTTTGGGCACTGAAGCTTTCTTT
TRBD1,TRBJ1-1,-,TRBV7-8,CASSFGTGWSNTEAFF,TGTGCCAGCAGCTTTGGGACAGGGTGGTCGAACACTGAAGCTTTCTTT
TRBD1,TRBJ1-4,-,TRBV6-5,CASSWTGMEKLFF,TGTGCCAGCAGTTGGACAGGGATGGAAAAACTGTTTTTT
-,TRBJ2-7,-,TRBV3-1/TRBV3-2,CASSQDVFSGPTYEQYF,TGTGCCAGCAGCCAAGACGTTTTTTCTGGGCCAACCTACGAGCAGTACTTC
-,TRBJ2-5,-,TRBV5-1,CASRLHPYQGTQYF,TGCGCCAGCAGACTGCACCCGTACCAAGGGACCCAGTACTTC
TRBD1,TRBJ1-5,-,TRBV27,CASSVGQGPGPSAQHF,TGTGCCAGCAGTGTGGGACAGGGACCAGGGCCCTCGGCCCAGCATTTT
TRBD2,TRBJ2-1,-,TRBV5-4,CASSPGSGTRKSNEQFF,TGTGCCAGCAGCCCGGGATCTGGGACTAGAAAGTCCAATGAGCAGTTCTTC
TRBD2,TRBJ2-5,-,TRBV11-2,CASSPTGTSVETQYF,TGTGCCAGCAGCCCCACCGGGACTAGCGTTGAGACCCAGTACTTC
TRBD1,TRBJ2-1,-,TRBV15,CATSRDDRVANEQFF,TGTGCCACCAGCAGAGACGACAGGGTAGCTAATGAGCAGTTCTTC
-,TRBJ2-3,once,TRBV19,CASSIWGTGIGTQYF,TGTGCCAGTAGTATATGGGGGACCGGGATCGGAACGCAGTATTTT
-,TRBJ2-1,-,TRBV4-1,CASSQGGGTHEQFF,TGCGCCAGCAGCCAGGGAGGGGGCACCCATGAGCAGTTCTTC
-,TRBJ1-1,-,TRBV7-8,CASRREVGVNTEAFF,TGTGCCAGCAGGAGAGAGGTAGGAGTAAACACTGAAGCTTTCTTT
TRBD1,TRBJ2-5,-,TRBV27,CATQDRAETQYF,TGTGCCACCCAGGACAGGGCAGAGACCCAGTACTTC
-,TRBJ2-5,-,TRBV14,CASSDTPPQETQYF,TGTGCCAGCAGCGACACCCCCCCACAAGAGACCCAGTACTTC
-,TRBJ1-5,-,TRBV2,CASSETGGNQPQHF,TGTGCCAGCAGTGAAACGGGTGGCAATCAGCCCCAGCATTTT
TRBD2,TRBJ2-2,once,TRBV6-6,CASSYASGGSTGELFF,TGTGCCAGCAGTTATGCTAGCGGGGGGAGCACCGGGGAGCTGTTTTTT
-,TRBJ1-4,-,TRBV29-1,CSVGDYSTNEKLFF,TGCAGCGTTGGAGACTACTCAACTAATGAAAAACTGTTTTTT
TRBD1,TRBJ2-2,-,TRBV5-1,CASSLEGGQLINTGELFF,TGCGCCAGCAGCTTGGAAGGGGGACAGTTAATAAACACCGGGGAGCTGTTTTTT
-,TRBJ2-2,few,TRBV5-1,CASSRTGAGTGELFF,TGCGCCAGCAGCCGGACAGGAGCGGGCACCGGGGAGCTGTTTTTT
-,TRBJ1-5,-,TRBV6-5,CASSYGQSNQPQHF,TGTGCCAGCAGTTACGGGCAGAGCAATCAGCCCCAGCATTTT
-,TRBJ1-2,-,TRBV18,CASSPLPAFNYGYTF,TGTGCCAGCTCACCACTTCCAGCTTTTAACTATGGCTACACCTTC
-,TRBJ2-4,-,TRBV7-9,CASTLVGENIQYF,TGTGCCAGCACCCTAGTGGGGGAAAACATTCAGTACTTC
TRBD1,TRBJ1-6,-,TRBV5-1,CASSPTGVGTPLHF,TGCGCCAGCAGCCCGACAGGGGTTGGGACCCCCCTCCACTTT
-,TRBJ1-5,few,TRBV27,CASSRDLGGNQPQHF,TGTGCCAGCAGTCGGGACTTAGGAGGCAATCAGCCCCAGCATTTT
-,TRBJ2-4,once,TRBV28,CASRALGVAKNIQYF,TGTGCCAGCAGGGCACTAGGGGTAGCCAAAAACATTCAGTACTTC